The rows below give T cell receptor beta chains drawn from one sample of a study of CD8 T cells in ankylosing spondylitis. A single record per CDR3 protein comes from TCRdb applying MiXCR to the 5' RACE reads. The data contain some 130,000 distinct CDR3 sequences, roughly 8% of them singletons. Sequencing was carried out using synovial fluid, either unsorted or a sorted T cell fraction (not recorded which). The receptors shown here come from a male donor with ankylosing spondylitis. Each CDR3 is given with its conserved first and last residue. Each record gives: V gene, D gene, CDR3 length, clone size, J gene, CDR3 protein, CDR3 DNA. D genes are given only for firm matches. A clone size is listed for some rows: how often the clone was seen (once, few, many), or a class if it is expanded.

V: TRBV7-2; D: NA; length: 14; size: many; J: TRBJ1-6; CDR3: CASSLKGGNSPLHF; DNA: TGTGCCAGCAGCTTAAAGGGAGGTAATTCACCCCTCCACTTT
V: TRBV10-3; D: TRBD1; length: 15; size: few; J: TRBJ2-2; CDR3: CAISWGQGNTGELFF; DNA: TGTGCCATCAGTTGGGGACAGGGTAACACCGGGGAGCTGTTTTTT
V: TRBV20-1; D: NA; length: 16; size: many; J: TRBJ1-3; CDR3: CSARGPQDSFGNTIYF; DNA: TGCAGTGCTAGAGGACCCCAAGACTCCTTTGGAAACACCATATATTTT
V: TRBV15; D: NA; length: 17; size: NA; J: TRBJ1-4; CDR3: CATSRALGGQINEKLFF; DNA: TGTGCCACCAGCAGGGCCCTTGGTGGACAGATAAATGAAAAACTGTTTTTT
V: TRBV7-3; D: TRBD1; length: 16; size: NA; J: TRBJ2-1; CDR3: CASSSDRDSPYNEQFF; DNA: TGTGCCAGCAGCTCAGACCGGGACAGCCCCTACAATGAGCAGTTCTTC
V: TRBV29-1; D: NA; length: 12; size: many; J: TRBJ1-1; CDR3: CSVGAFGTEAFF; DNA: TGCAGCGTTGGGGCCTTTGGGACTGAAGCTTTCTTT
V: TRBV20-1; D: TRBD1; length: 14; size: many; J: TRBJ2-3; CDR3: CSAPTGFFTDTQYF; DNA: TGCAGTGCTCCGACAGGGTTCTTCACAGATACGCAGTATTTT
V: TRBV7-2; D: TRBD1; length: 13; size: few; J: TRBJ2-5; CDR3: CASSRGQQETQYF; DNA: TGTGCCAGCAGCCGGGGACAGCAAGAGACCCAGTACTTC
V: TRBV12-3/TRBV12-4; D: TRBD1; length: 15; size: few; J: TRBJ2-6; CDR3: CTSTAGTGGANVLTF; DNA: TGTACCAGCACCGCCGGGACAGGGGGGGCCAACGTCCTGACTTTC
V: TRBV20-1; D: NA; length: 14; size: NA; J: TRBJ1-1; CDR3: CSGGGGRGNTEAFF; DNA: TGCAGTGGCGGTGGGGGCCGAGGGAACACTGAAGCTTTCTTT
V: TRBV2; D: NA; length: 15; size: many; J: TRBJ1-2; CDR3: CASTPRTGINYGYTF; DNA: TGTGCCAGCACCCCCAGGACCGGCATTAACTATGGCTACACCTTC
V: TRBV10-1; D: NA; length: 14; size: many; J: TRBJ2-1; CDR3: CASSEYRVYNEQFF; DNA: TGCGCCAGCAGTGAATACAGAGTTTACAATGAGCAGTTCTTC
V: TRBV30; D: NA; length: 16; size: NA; J: TRBJ1-3; CDR3: CAWSPLGRGGGNTIYF; DNA: TGTGCCTGGAGCCCTCTCGGCCGCGGGGGTGGAAACACCATATATTTT
V: TRBV6-2/TRBV6-3; D: NA; length: 12; size: many; J: TRBJ2-7; CDR3: CASTGGGYEQYF; DNA: TGTGCCAGCACGGGTGGCGGGTACGAGCAGTACTTC
V: TRBV6-1; D: TRBD2; length: 17; size: many; J: TRBJ2-3; CDR3: CASSSPRTSGSRDTQYF; DNA: TGTGCCAGCAGCTCCCCCCGGACTAGCGGGTCGAGGGATACGCAGTATTTT
V: TRBV5-1; D: NA; length: 12; size: many; J: TRBJ2-3; CDR3: CASSTGIPPQYF; DNA: TGCGCCAGCAGCACAGGGATTCCCCCGCAGTATTTT
V: TRBV6-1; D: TRBD1; length: 17; size: many; J: TRBJ2-7; CDR3: CASSRSVMGEGATMQYF; DNA: TGTGCCAGCAGTAGGTCAGTGATGGGCGAGGGGGCTACGATGCAGTACTTC
V: TRBV12-3/TRBV12-4; D: NA; length: 16; size: many; J: TRBJ1-1; CDR3: CASSSPGEGVYTEAFF; DNA: TGTGCCAGCAGTTCCCCTGGGGAGGGGGTTTACACTGAAGCTTTCTTT
V: TRBV7-9; D: NA; length: 15; size: NA; J: TRBJ2-1; CDR3: CASSTWWGKNNEQFF; DNA: TGTGCCAGCAGCACCTGGTGGGGAAAAAACAATGAGCAGTTCTTC
V: TRBV7-2; D: NA; length: 17; size: few; J: TRBJ2-7; CDR3: CASSWKVQAVSSYEQYF; DNA: TGTGCCAGCAGCTGGAAGGTTCAAGCGGTGAGCTCCTACGAGCAGTACTTC
V: TRBV12-3/TRBV12-4; D: TRBD2; length: 16; size: many; J: TRBJ2-7; CDR3: CASSFGTSGRRYEQYF; DNA: TGTGCCAGCAGTTTTGGGACTAGCGGGAGGAGGTACGAGCAGTACTTC
V: TRBV15; D: NA; length: 14; size: many; J: TRBJ2-5; CDR3: CATSSQQAWETQYF; DNA: TGTGCCACCAGCAGCCAACAGGCTTGGGAGACCCAGTACTTC
V: TRBV19; D: NA; length: 13; size: many; J: TRBJ1-5; CDR3: CASRLRGNQPQHF; DNA: TGTGCCAGTAGGTTGAGGGGGAATCAGCCCCAGCATTTT
V: TRBV29-1; D: NA; length: 13; size: NA; J: TRBJ2-3; CDR3: CSVSARERSTQYF; DNA: TGCAGCGTTTCAGCTCGGGAGCGCAGTACGCAGTATTTT
V: TRBV27; D: TRBD1; length: 17; size: many; J: TRBJ2-3; CDR3: CASSLSRGTGSIGTQYF; DNA: TGTGCCAGCAGTTTATCGAGGGGGACAGGGTCAATCGGAACGCAGTATTTT
V: TRBV7-2; D: NA; length: 16; size: NA; J: TRBJ1-1; CDR3: CASSLFGGAGNTEAFF; DNA: TGTGCCAGCAGCTTATTTGGTGGGGCCGGGAACACTGAAGCTTTCTTT
V: TRBV5-1; D: NA; length: 16; size: many; J: TRBJ2-5; CDR3: CASSFTGTSYQETQYF; DNA: TGCGCCAGCAGCTTCACCGGGACATCGTACCAAGAGACCCAGTACTTC
V: TRBV5-6; D: NA; length: 12; size: NA; J: TRBJ1-2; CDR3: CASSPGLHGYTF; DNA: TGTGCCAGCAGCCCCGGGCTCCATGGCTACACCTTC
V: TRBV14; D: NA; length: 13; size: few; J: TRBJ2-5; CDR3: CASSRDFEETQYF; DNA: TGTGCCAGCAGCCGGGACTTTGAAGAGACCCAGTACTTC
V: TRBV7-2; D: NA; length: 14; size: many; J: TRBJ2-5; CDR3: CASSLGRASETQYF; DNA: TGTGCCAGCAGCTTAGGCAGGGCCTCTGAGACCCAGTACTTC
V: TRBV28; D: TRBD2; length: 11; size: many; J: TRBJ2-5; CDR3: CASSSGRAQYF; DNA: TGTGCCAGCAGTTCCGGGAGGGCCCAGTACTTC